Below are 2 T cell receptor beta chains sequenced from a single sample in a study of T cells after yellow fever vaccination. TCRdb recomputed calls from the 5' RACE reads with MiXCR, one row per CDR3 protein. The sample contains about 140,000 distinct CDR3 sequences, about 6.9% of which appear only once. Sequenced here: CD4+ T cells sorted from PBMCs, sampled 10 days after the yellow fever booster vaccination. These receptors all stem from a man aged 25-45 years who received the YFV17D yellow fever vaccine.

This clonotype was seen many times. The genes are TRBV11-2 and TRBJ2-3; 9 bases align to TRBD2. V lost 5 bases, J lost 3 bases, and 6 bases stayed unmatched. Germline values: CDR1 SGHAT, CDR2 FQNNGV. The CDR3 consists of 15 residues. This chain's CDR3 is CASSTGLAGTDTQYF. The CDR3 DNA is TGTGCCAGCAGCACGGGACTAGCAGGGACAGATACGCAGTATTTT.

Only a few counts were recorded for this clonotype. V is TRBV5-1 and J is TRBJ2-6, with no clear D. CDR1 is SGHRS and CDR2 is YFSETQ in the germline V gene. The CDR3 runs 16 residues. The germline V and J ends were trimmed by 2 bases and 0 bases, with 9 bases remaining between them. The chain's CDR3 is CASSLRELSGANVLTF. In nucleotides, the CDR3 is TGCGCCAGCAGCTTAAGGGAACTCTCTGGGGCCAACGTCCTGACTTTC.